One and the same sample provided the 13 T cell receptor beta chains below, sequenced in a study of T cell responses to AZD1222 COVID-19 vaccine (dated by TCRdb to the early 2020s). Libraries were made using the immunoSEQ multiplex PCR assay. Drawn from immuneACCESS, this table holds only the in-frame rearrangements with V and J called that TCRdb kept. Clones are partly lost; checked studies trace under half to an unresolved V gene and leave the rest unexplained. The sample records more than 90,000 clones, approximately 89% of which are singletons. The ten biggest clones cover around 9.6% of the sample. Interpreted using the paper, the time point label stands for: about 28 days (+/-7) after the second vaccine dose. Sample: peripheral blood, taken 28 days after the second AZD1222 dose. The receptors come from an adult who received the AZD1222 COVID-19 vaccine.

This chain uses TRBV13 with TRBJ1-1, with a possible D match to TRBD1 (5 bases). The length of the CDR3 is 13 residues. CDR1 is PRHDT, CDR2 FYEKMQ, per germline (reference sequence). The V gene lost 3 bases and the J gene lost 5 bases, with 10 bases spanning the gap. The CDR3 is CASSFSGRTEAFF. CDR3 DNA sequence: TGTGCCAGCAGCTTCTCAGGGAGAACTGAAGCTTTCTTT.

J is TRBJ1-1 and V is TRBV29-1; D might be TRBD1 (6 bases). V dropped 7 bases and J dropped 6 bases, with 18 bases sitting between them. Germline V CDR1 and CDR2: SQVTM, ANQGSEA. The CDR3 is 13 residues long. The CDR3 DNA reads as TGCAGCGCCGTGGACAGTTTTACCTCTGAAGCTTTCTTT. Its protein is CSAVDSFTSEAFF.

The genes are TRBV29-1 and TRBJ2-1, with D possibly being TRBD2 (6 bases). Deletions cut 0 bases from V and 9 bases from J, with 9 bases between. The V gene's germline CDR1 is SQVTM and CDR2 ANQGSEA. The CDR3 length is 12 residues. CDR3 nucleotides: TGCAGCGTTGAAGATACTAGCTCTGAGCAGTTCTTC. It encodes CSVEDTSSEQFF.

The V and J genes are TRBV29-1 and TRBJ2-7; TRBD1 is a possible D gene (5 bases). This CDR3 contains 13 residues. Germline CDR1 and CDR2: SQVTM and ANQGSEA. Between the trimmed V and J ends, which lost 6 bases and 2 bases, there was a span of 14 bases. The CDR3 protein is CSVHRIETYEQYF. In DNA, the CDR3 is TGCAGCGTACACAGGATCGAGACCTACGAGCAGTACTTC.

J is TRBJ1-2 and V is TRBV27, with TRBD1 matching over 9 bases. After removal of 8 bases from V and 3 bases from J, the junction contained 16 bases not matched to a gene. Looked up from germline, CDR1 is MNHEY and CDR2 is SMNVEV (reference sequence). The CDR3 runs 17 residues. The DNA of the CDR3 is TGTGCCAGCCTTGCGTATACAGGGGGCGAGTCGGACTATGGCTACACCTTC. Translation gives CASLAYTGGESDYGYTF.

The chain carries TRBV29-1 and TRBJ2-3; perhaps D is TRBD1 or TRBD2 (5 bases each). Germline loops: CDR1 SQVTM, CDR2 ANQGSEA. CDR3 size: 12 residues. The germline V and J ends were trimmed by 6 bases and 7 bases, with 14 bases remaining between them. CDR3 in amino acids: CSVGLPGNTQYF. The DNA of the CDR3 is TGCAGCGTGGGGCTCCCGGGAAATACGCAGTATTTT.

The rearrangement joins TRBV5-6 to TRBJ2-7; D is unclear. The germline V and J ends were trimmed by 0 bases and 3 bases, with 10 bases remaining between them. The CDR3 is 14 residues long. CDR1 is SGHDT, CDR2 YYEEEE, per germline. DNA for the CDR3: TGTGCCAGCAGCTTGGAAATTAGGTTCTACGAGCAGTACTTC. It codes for CASSLEIRFYEQYF.

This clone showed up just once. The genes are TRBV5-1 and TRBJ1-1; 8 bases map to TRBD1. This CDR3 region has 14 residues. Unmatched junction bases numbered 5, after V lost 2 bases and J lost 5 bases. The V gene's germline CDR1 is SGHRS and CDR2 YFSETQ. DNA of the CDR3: TGCGCCAGCAGCTTAAATACAGGGGGGACTGAAGCTTTCTTT. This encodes CASSLNTGGTEAFF. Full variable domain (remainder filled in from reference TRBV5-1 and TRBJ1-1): KAGVTQTPRYLIKTRGQQVTLSCSPISGHRSVSWYQQTPGQGLQFLFEYFSETQRNKGNFPGRFSGRQFSNSRSEMNVSTLELGDSALYLCASSLNTGGTEAFFGQGTRLTVV.

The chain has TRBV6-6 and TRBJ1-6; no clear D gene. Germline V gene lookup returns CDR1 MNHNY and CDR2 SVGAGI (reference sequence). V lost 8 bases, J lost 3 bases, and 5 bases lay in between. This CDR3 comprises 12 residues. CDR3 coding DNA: TGTGCCAGCGGATACTATAATTCACCCCTCCACTTT. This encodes CASGYYNSPLHF.

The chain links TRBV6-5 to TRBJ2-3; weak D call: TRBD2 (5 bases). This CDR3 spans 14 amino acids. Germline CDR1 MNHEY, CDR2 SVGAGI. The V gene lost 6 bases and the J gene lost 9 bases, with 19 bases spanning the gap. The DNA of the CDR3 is TGTGCCAGCAGGATTCGCGGGTACGGAAAGACGCAGTATTTT. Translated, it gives CASRIRGYGKTQYF.

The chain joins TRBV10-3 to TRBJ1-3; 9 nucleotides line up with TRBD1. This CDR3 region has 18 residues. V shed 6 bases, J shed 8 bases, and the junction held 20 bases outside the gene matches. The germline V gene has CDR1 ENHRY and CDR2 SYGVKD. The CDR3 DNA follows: TGTGCCATCAGGGGACAGGGCAAACCTCTGGGACCGGGGGACACCATATATTTT. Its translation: CAIRGQGKPLGPGDTIYF.

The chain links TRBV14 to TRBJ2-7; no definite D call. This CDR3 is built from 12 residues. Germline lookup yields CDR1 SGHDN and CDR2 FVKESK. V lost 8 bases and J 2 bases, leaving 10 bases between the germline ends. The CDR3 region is CASCDTTYEQYF. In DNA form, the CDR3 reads TGTGCCAGCTGCGACACAACCTACGAGCAGTACTTC.

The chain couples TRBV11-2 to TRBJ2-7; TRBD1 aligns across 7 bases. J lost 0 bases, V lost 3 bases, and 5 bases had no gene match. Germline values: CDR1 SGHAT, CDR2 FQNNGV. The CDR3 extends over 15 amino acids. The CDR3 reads CASSFEWDSSYEQYF. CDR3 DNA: TGTGCCAGCAGCTTCGAGTGGGACAGCTCCTACGAGCAGTACTTC.